This T cell receptor (beta chain) was identified during a study of graft-versus-host responses after intestinal transplantation. Study details: Grafts were multivisceral, liver-intestinal, or isolated intestinal.

Using immunoSEQ multiplex PCR, the repertoire was profiled, and TCRdb retains in-frame clones only, with some absent. The profile shows around 16,000 clones, 80% to 90% of them singletons. Of note for this clone: Antigen: not known.

General study points: GvH clones appeared in recipient marrow, some first in ileum or blood.

In germline, CDR1 is ENHRY, CDR2 SYGVKD. Trimming at V came to 2 bases and at J to 4 bases, leaving 12 bases not matched to a gene. This CDR3 spans 19 amino acids. The sequence derives from a human patient who received an intestinal transplant, so some T cells may come from the graft donor. Sequenced here: PBMCs, sampled approximately 16 weeks after intestinal transplant. V gene TRBV10-3 combines with J gene TRBJ2-3, with 13 bases identical to TRBD2. In nucleotides, the CDR3 is TGTGCCATCAGTGAGAGTTGGACAGGGACTAGCGGGGTCCCAGATACGCAGTATTTT. This sequence encodes CAISESWTGTSGVPDTQYF.